These T cell receptor beta chains were read from a single sample in a study of T cell responses to AZD1222 COVID-19 vaccine. TCRdb's copy holds only in-frame clones and misses some; the assay was immunoSEQ multiplex PCR. There are approximately 150,000 clones in the sample; approximately 90% occur only once, and 4% lies in the top ten. Sample: peripheral blood, taken 28 days after the second AZD1222 dose. The receptors come from an adult who received the AZD1222 COVID-19 vaccine. CDR3s include the opening cysteine and the closing phenylalanine or tryptophan. The D gene is left open where the match is weak. Not every row has a clone size; where given, it reads once, few, many or a size class.

14,TRBV5-1,-,TRBJ2-1,-,TGCGCCAGCAGGGTGACGCCGGGCTACAATGAGCAGTTCTTC,CASRVTPGYNEQFF
15,TRBV4-3,-,TRBJ1-5,-,TGCGCCAGCAGCCAAGTCATAGGGAACAATCAGCCCCAGCATTTT,CASSQVIGNNQPQHF
17,TRBV19,once,TRBJ1-5,-,TGTGCCAGTAGTACCAATGGGATGGTTCATAGCAATCAGCCCCAGCATTTT,CASSTNGMVHSNQPQHF
18,TRBV10-3,-,TRBJ2-2,TRBD1,TGTGCCAGCCGGGGGACAGGGGACCAATCTTCTAACACCGGGGAGCTGTTTTTT,CASRGTGDQSSNTGELFF
12,TRBV11-2,-,TRBJ1-1,-,TGTGCCAGCAGCTTAATGAACACTGAAGCTTTCTTT,CASSLMNTEAFF
14,TRBV5-6,-,TRBJ1-3,-,TGTGCCACCGGGGGGAGAGACTCTGGAAACACCATATATTTT,CATGGRDSGNTIYF
14,TRBV28,few,TRBJ1-4,TRBD1,TGTGCCAGCAGTTTCTCAGGGGGTTACGAAAAACTGTTTTTT,CASSFSGGYEKLFF
11,TRBV25-1,-,TRBJ1-5,-,TGTGCCAGCAGGAGACAGCAGCCCCAGCATTTT,CASRRQQPQHF
13,TRBV4-2,-,TRBJ1-4,-,TGTGCCAGCAGCCAGTCTCTGGGTGAAAAACTGTTTTTT,CASSQSLGEKLFF
16,TRBV5-1,-,TRBJ1-2,TRBD1,TGCGCCAGCAGTTTGTTCCTCTTACAGGGGTCGGACGGCTACACCTTC,CASSLFLLQGSDGYTF
14,TRBV3-1/TRBV3-2,-,TRBJ1-1,-,TGTGCCAGCAGCCCCTTCCTCTCTCCCACTGAAGCTTTCTTT,CASSPFLSPTEAFF
15,TRBV2,-,TRBJ1-5,-,TGTGCCAGCCGACCTACGGAGGCAAGCAATCAGCCCCAGCATTTT,CASRPTEASNQPQHF
14,TRBV7-3,-,TRBJ2-7,-,TGTGCCAGCAGCTTATTCGAGGGGAGCCACGAGCAGTACTTC,CASSLFEGSHEQYF
13,TRBV9,-,TRBJ2-7,TRBD1,TGTGCCAGCAGCGTGCAGGGACAGTCGGAGCAGTACTTC,CASSVQGQSEQYF
12,TRBV9,-,TRBJ2-1,-,TGTGCCAGCAGCACCCTGGGGCTTGAGCAGTTCTTC,CASSTLGLEQFF
15,TRBV6-5,-,TRBJ2-7,TRBD2,TGTGCCAGCACCCGGGGGAGCGGGGGGTCCTACGAGCAGTACTTC,CASTRGSGGSYEQYF
14,TRBV7-9,-,TRBJ2-5,-,TGTTCGGTCGGCGGGGGCCCCGGGGGAGAGACCCAGTACTTC,CSVGGGPGGETQYF
17,TRBV7-2,-,TRBJ2-1,-,TGTGCCAGCAGCTTGCGGGACGGCACTCACCCCTACAATGAGCAGTTCTTC,CASSLRDGTHPYNEQFF
13,TRBV28,-,TRBJ1-4,TRBD1,TGTGCCAGTACCGGGACAGGGAGGGAAAAACTGTTTTTT,CASTGTGREKLFF
15,TRBV4-2,-,TRBJ1-1,-,TGTGCCAGCGGCGACGCCCAACGAGGGGACACTGAAGCTTTCTTT,CASGDAQRGDTEAFF
13,TRBV19,few,TRBJ2-7,-,TGTGCCAGTAGTCTCCTCGGCGCCTACGAGCAGTACTTC,CASSLLGAYEQYF
16,TRBV2,-,TRBJ2-1,-,TGTGCCAGCAGTGAATACTCTGCGAGCTCCTACAATGAGCAGTTCTTC,CASSEYSASSYNEQFF
13,TRBV5-6,-,TRBJ1-3,-,TGTGCCAGCAGCTGGCCGACGGGAAACACCATATATTTT,CASSWPTGNTIYF
17,TRBV6-1,-,TRBJ2-4,-,TGTGCCAGCAGTGAAGCGGGATTTTCCCTAGCCAAAAACATTCAGTACTTC,CASSEAGFSLAKNIQYF
16,TRBV7-2,-,TRBJ2-3,-,TGTGCCAGCAGCCTTCGGACAGCGGGTGTGACAGATACGCAGTATTTT,CASSLRTAGVTDTQYF
14,TRBV7-2,-,TRBJ2-7,-,TGTGCCAGCAGCTTACGGCACGGACCCTACGAGCAGTACTTC,CASSLRHGPYEQYF
12,TRBV5-5,-,TRBJ1-2,TRBD1,TGTGCCAGCAGCCAGAGACAGGGAGCCTACACCTTC,CASSQRQGAYTF
14,TRBV18,-,TRBJ1-1,-,TGTGCCAGCTCACCCGGCCGGGGGAACACTGAAGCTTTCTTT,CASSPGRGNTEAFF
15,TRBV4-2,once,TRBJ2-6,-,TGTGCCAGCAGCCAAGGTGACTCTGGGGCCAACGTCCTGACTTTC,CASSQGDSGANVLTF
17,TRBV5-4,-,TRBJ1-2,-,TGTGCCAGCAGCTTGTGGGGGTGGGAGGCCGGAAACTATGGCTACACCTTC,CASSLWGWEAGNYGYTF
15,TRBV5-1,-,TRBJ2-1,TRBD2,TGCGCCAGCAGCAGAGGACTAGCGGGGGTAGGTGAGCAGTTCTTC,CASSRGLAGVGEQFF
14,TRBV19,-,TRBJ2-7,TRBD2,TGTGCCAGTAGCCCACCGGGGGGGATCGACGAGCAGTACTTC,CASSPPGGIDEQYF
13,TRBV7-2,-,TRBJ2-2,-,TGTGCCAGCAGCTTAACCCCGACCGGGGAGCTGTTTTTT,CASSLTPTGELFF
13,TRBV19,few,TRBJ1-6,-,TGTGCCAGCCACCCTAGCACCGACCAGCCCCTCCACTTT,CASHPSTDQPLHF
14,TRBV7-2,-,TRBJ1-4,-,TGTGCCAGCAGCTTAGTTGGGCTTAATGAAAAACTGTTTTTT,CASSLVGLNEKLFF
14,TRBV10-3,-,TRBJ1-1,-,TGTGCCATCAGGGCCCCGGAGGGGAACACTGAAGCTTTCTTT,CAIRAPEGNTEAFF
15,TRBV6-5,-,TRBJ1-4,-,TGTGCCAGCAGTTACGACCCGACCTCGAGGGAAAAACTGTTTTTT,CASSYDPTSREKLFF
17,TRBV27,-,TRBJ1-1,TRBD1,TGTGCCAGCAGTTCTCGGACAGGGAGGGAGAAGAACACTGAAGCTTTCTTT,CASSSRTGREKNTEAFF
15,TRBV5-4,-,TRBJ1-2,-,TGTGCCAGCAGCTTGTTGGGGGTTTTGGACTATGGCTACACCTTC,CASSLLGVLDYGYTF
15,TRBV7-9,-,TRBJ1-2,TRBD1,TGTGCCAGCAGCCTCAGTCCCGGGACAGAGAATGGCTACACCTTC,CASSLSPGTENGYTF
13,TRBV7-2,once,TRBJ2-7,TRBD1,TGTGCCAGCAACCCGGGACAGGGCTACGAGCAGTACTTC,CASNPGQGYEQYF
14,TRBV5-1,-,TRBJ1-2,-,TGCGCCAGCAGCTTGGAACAGTCAGTTTTTGGCTACACCTTC,CASSLEQSVFGYTF
12,TRBV2,-,TRBJ1-4,TRBD1,TGTGCCAGCCGGACAGGGACTGAAAAACTGTTTTTT,CASRTGTEKLFF
13,TRBV15,-,TRBJ1-1,-,TGTGCCACCAGCAGAGATCTTACAGTCTCCGCTTTCTTT,CATSRDLTVSAFF
15,TRBV10-3,-,TRBJ1-2,-,TGTGCCACCTCCTCCGGGACAATGACAAGTTATGGCTACACCTTC,CATSSGTMTSYGYTF
14,TRBV7-9,few,TRBJ2-5,-,TGTGCCAGCAGCTTAGGGCGGGGTGGCGAGACCCAGTACTTC,CASSLGRGGETQYF
12,TRBV28,-,TRBJ1-2,TRBD1,TGTGCCAGCAGGCGACAGGGTAATGGCTACACCTTC,CASRRQGNGYTF
13,TRBV9,-,TRBJ2-7,-,TGTGCCAGCAGCCGCCGGGACTCCTACGAGCAGTACTTC,CASSRRDSYEQYF
16,TRBV12-5,-,TRBJ2-3,TRBD2,TGTGCTAGTGGTTTCCTAGCGGGGGGAGTCACAGATACGCAGTATTTT,CASGFLAGGVTDTQYF
13,TRBV6-5,-,TRBJ2-7,-,TGTGCCAGCACACGGGGACCCTCCTACGAGCAGTACTTC,CASTRGPSYEQYF
18,TRBV18,-,TRBJ2-3,TRBD2,TGTGCCAGCTCACCTAGCGGGAGGGGCCCGACAAGGACAGATACGCAGTATTTT,CASSPSGRGPTRTDTQYF